Shown below are 9 T cell receptor beta chains from a single sample sequenced in a study of CD8+ T cells in alopecia areata. Regarding treatment: oral pan-JAK inhibitor, 5-10 mg twice daily. Reverse transcribed after extraction, RNA yielded cDNA as the sequencing template. The data were produced by immunoSEQ multiplex PCR, yet TCRdb's version contains in-frame clones alone and is incomplete. This table holds some 190,000 clones, 45% to 65% found once. The sequencing here drew on CD4+ T cells sorted from blood, taken at week 4, from a patient treated with tofacitinib. The origin of the receptors is a human donor with alopecia areata.

This chain joins TRBV5-1 and TRBJ2-1, with 11 positions matching TRBD2. V lost 4 bases to trimming and J lost 8 bases; unmatched junction nucleotides: 11. This CDR3 region has 16 residues. Germline-derived CDR1 and CDR2 are SGHRS and YFSETQ. CDR3 sequence reads: CASSTGTSGYLDEQFF. CDR3 bases: TGCGCCAGCAGCACCGGGACTAGCGGATATTTGGATGAGCAGTTCTTC.

This clone was detected once. This chain joins TRBV5-6 and TRBJ2-3, with TRBD2 matching over 8 bases. Germline loops: CDR1 SGHDT, CDR2 YYEEEE. CDR3 length: 16 residues. After removal of 0 bases from V and 4 bases from J, the junction contained 7 bases not matched to a gene. The CDR3: CASSLVVSGSSDTQYF. The CDR3 nucleotides are TGTGCCAGCAGCTTGGTGGTCAGCGGGAGCTCAGATACGCAGTATTTT.

The genes are TRBV9 and TRBJ2-7, with 7 bases matching TRBD1. Germline V gives CDR1 SGDLS, CDR2 YYNGEE. This CDR3 region has 14 residues. V was clipped by 4 bases and J by 2 bases; unmatched bases: 6. The CDR3 spells CASSPTTGPYEQYF. The CDR3 bases are TGTGCCAGCAGCCCAACGACAGGGCCCTACGAGCAGTACTTC.

This sequence joins TRBV29-1 and TRBJ2-3; D gene uncertain. V was clipped by 1 base and J by 1 base, with 12 bases between them. This CDR3 has 15 residues. The germline V gene encodes CDR1 SQVTM and CDR2 ANQGSEA. The CDR3 loop is CSVEGRLSRTDTQYF. CDR3 coding DNA: TGCAGCGTTGAAGGTCGTCTTTCTCGCACAGATACGCAGTATTTT.

This clone has more than one count but fewer than ten. J is TRBJ2-6 and V is TRBV29-1; no clear D. Germline V CDR1 and CDR2: SQVTM, ANQGSEA. The CDR3 extends over 12 amino acids. CDR3 region: CSGRTGANVLTF. As DNA, the CDR3 is TGCAGTGGACGTACTGGGGCCAACGTCCTGACTTTC.

This clone was recorded only once. The chain recombines TRBV29-1 with TRBJ2-7, with D tentatively TRBD1 or TRBD2 (5 bases each). This CDR3 spans 12 amino acids. The germline V gene encodes CDR1 SQVTM and CDR2 ANQGSEA. The CDR3 reads CSGREGAYEQYF. CDR3 sequence (DNA): TGCAGTGGTCGGGAAGGGGCCTACGAGCAGTACTTC.

Only a few counts were recorded for this clone. V usage is TRBV29-1 and J usage is TRBJ1-2; weak D call: TRBD1 (5 bases). The V gene's germline CDR1 is SQVTM and CDR2 ANQGSEA. Trimming took 1 base from V and 4 from J, leaving 13 bases between them. The CDR3 totals 14 residues. The CDR3 DNA reads as TGCAGCGTTGAAGTTCTGGGGCTCACCTATGGCTACACCTTC. Encoded protein: CSVEVLGLTYGYTF.

The J gene is TRBJ2-5, the V gene TRBV15, with 8 positions matching TRBD2. CDR1 is LNHNV and CDR2 is YYDKDF in the germline V gene (reference sequence). Trimming at V came to 8 bases and at J to 1 base, leaving 3 bases not matched to a gene. This CDR3 contains 13 residues. The CDR3 loop reads CATLSGIQETQYF. CDR3 nucleotide sequence: TGTGCCACCCTTAGCGGGATCCAAGAGACCCAGTACTTC.

The genes are TRBV18 and TRBJ1-1; a possible D gene is TRBD1 (6 bases). The germline V gene encodes CDR1 KGHSH and CDR2 LQKENI. The CDR3 contains 14 residues. Trimming took 1 base from V and 5 from J, leaving 11 bases between them. The CDR3 DNA reads TGTGCCAGCTCACCACTGGGGGCGCGAACTGAAGCTTTCTTT. Protein product: CASSPLGARTEAFF. Together with reference TRBV18 and TRBJ1-1, the CDR3 gives the full variable domain: NAGVMQNPRHLVRRRGQEARLRCSPMKGHSHVYWYRQLPEEGLKFMVYLQKENIIDESGMPKERFSAEFPKEGPSILRIQQVVRGDSAAYFCASSPLGARTEAFFGQGTRLTVV.